Below are 31 T cell receptor beta chains sequenced from a single sample in a study of regulatory T cells in long-lasting Graves disease. Building the TCR beta libraries relied on iRepertoire HTBI primers, and CDR3 regions underwent Arm-PCR. TCRdb analysed the multiplex PCR reads with MiXCR anew, one entry per CDR3 protein. The sample lists approximately 400,000 distinct CDR3 sequences; 14% to 15% were seen once. Specified time point: newly diagnosed GD, antithyroid drugs for less than 3 months. Scientists built the TCR library using RNA that was extracted from PBMCs. Another study also made use of these data, one on T cells in Graves' hyperthyroidism and ophthalmopathy.

The sequencing here drew on peripheral blood mononuclear cells (PBMCs), taken at new diagnosis, from a patient treated with antithyroid drugs. These receptors originate from a woman aged 25-40 years with Graves disease.

This clonotype was seen a handful of times. The rearrangement joins TRBV6-4 to TRBJ2-2; the D gene is possibly TRBD2 (6 bases). The ends were cut back, 3 bases at V and 4 bases at J, with 6 bases in the middle. This CDR3 has 13 amino acids. From germline, CDR1 is MRHNA and CDR2 SNTAGT. CDR3 in DNA: TGTGCCAGCAGTGAGGGGGGCACCGGGGAGCTGTTTTTT. Translation gives CASSEGGTGELFF.

As for this clonotype: A much larger clone lies one base from this, so it may be a read error. The chain combines TRBV28 with TRBJ2-7; 9 bases are shared with TRBD1. The DNA end is a closer match to TRBJ2-5, so the J assignment may be wrong. Germline assignment: CDR1 MDHEN and CDR2 SYDVKM. This CDR3 spans 16 amino acids. CDR3 bases: TGTGCCAGCAGTCCAACTAAATATGACAGGGGGGGGACCCAGTACTTC. As protein: CASSPTKYDRGGTQYF.

This clonotype was counted a few times. The chain employs TRBV28 and TRBJ1-2, with a weak D call TRBD1 (6 bases). The germline V gene has CDR1 MDHEN and CDR2 SYDVKM. The CDR3 length is 14 residues. Trimming stripped 6 bases from V and 7 bases from J, with 18 bases between. The CDR3 coding sequence is TGTGCCAGCAGAGAGGGGGTCACCTCAGGTGGCTACACCTTC. It yields the protein CASREGVTSGGYTF.

This chain links TRBV4-1 with TRBJ2-2, with 14 nucleotides matching TRBD2. Trimming took 0 bases from V and 6 from J; bases not matched to a gene: 3. Looked up from germline, CDR1 is MGHRA and CDR2 is YSYEKL. This CDR3 contains 17 residues. DNA of the CDR3: TGCGCCAGCAGCCAAGAAGGGGGACTAGCGGGAGCCGGGGAGCTGTTTTTT. Its protein product is CASSQEGGLAGAGELFF.

The table lists this clonotype with many counts. This chain uses TRBV20-1 with TRBJ2-1; D perhaps matches TRBD1 (6 bases). The V and J ends lost 3 bases and 8 bases respectively, with 11 bases between them. This CDR3 spans 12 amino acids. Germline V gene lookup returns CDR1 DFQATT and CDR2 SNEGSKA (reference sequence). CDR3 loop: CSASAEGDEQFF. The CDR3 coding sequence is TGCAGTGCTAGCGCCGAGGGGGATGAGCAGTTCTTC.

This rearrangement joins TRBV14 to TRBJ1-1, with 7 bases matching TRBD1. The junction had 12 bases not matched to a gene; V was cut back by 4 bases and J by 4 bases. The CDR3 runs 16 residues. Per germline, CDR1 SGHDN and CDR2 FVKESK. The CDR3 loop is CASSRQGGGVPTEAFF. CDR3 nucleotide sequence: TGTGCCAGCAGCCGACAGGGTGGCGGAGTGCCCACTGAAGCTTTCTTT.

The genes are TRBV4-2 and TRBJ2-7; 7 nucleotides match TRBD2. The J segment lost 0 bases and the V segment lost 1 base, leaving 3 bases of the junction unmatched. The germline CDR1 and CDR2 sequences are LGHNA and YNFKEQ. The CDR3 has 15 residues. The CDR3: CASSQGGTTSYEQYF. CDR3 nucleotides: TGTGCCAGCAGCCAAGGGGGGACTACCTCCTACGAGCAGTACTTC.

V gene TRBV30 combines with J gene TRBJ1-6; D perhaps matches TRBD1 (5 bases). Trimming left V 2 bases short and J 6 bases short, with 14 bases between. The CDR3 is 15 amino acids. CDR1 and CDR2 from the germline V gene are GTSNPN and SVGIG (reference sequence). In nucleotides, the CDR3 is TGTGCCTGGAGTCACATACGGGACGTTAATTCACCCCTCCACTTT. It encodes CAWSHIRDVNSPLHF.

The sample holds one count of this clonotype. This clone may be a read error of a much larger clone one base away. The V and J genes are TRBV12-3 or TRBV12-4 and TRBJ2-7, with 11 bases aligning to TRBD1. There are 14 residues in the CDR3. The ends lost 6 bases at V and 2 bases at J; junction bases unmatched: 3. The CDR3 sequence is CASRWTGGTYEQYF. CDR3 DNA: TGTGCCAGCAGGTGGACAGGGGGCACCTACGAGCAGTACTTC.

The CDR3 bases are TGTGCCAGCAGCTTAGGGACTAGCGCTTCCGAGCAGTACTTC. Protein sequence: CASSLGTSASEQYF. This chain joins TRBV11-2 and TRBJ2-7, with 9 bases lining up with TRBD2. There are 14 residues in the CDR3. The V gene's germline CDR1 is SGHAT and CDR2 FQNNGV. Trimming took 1 base from V and 6 from J; bases not matched to a gene: 4.

This clonotype was seen at least ten times. This sequence joins TRBV7-8 and TRBJ1-2; D is uncertain. In germline, CDR1 is SGHVS, CDR2 FQNEAQ. This CDR3 has 14 residues. The ends were cut back, 0 bases at V and 6 bases at J, with 11 bases in the middle. CDR3 nucleotides: TGTGCCAGCAGCTTAGCGCACCAGGCGGATGGCTACACCTTC. This translates into CASSLAHQADGYTF.

This clonotype was recorded at least ten times. The chain couples TRBV11-3 to TRBJ2-7; D call uncertain. The V gene's germline CDR1 is SGHNT and CDR2 YENEEA. CDR3 length: 15 amino acids. V gave up 1 base and J gave up 0 bases, with 10 bases separating them. CDR3 residues: CASSLGLPGSYEQYF. CDR3 sequence (DNA): TGTGCCAGCAGCTTAGGGTTACCGGGCTCCTACGAGCAGTACTTC.

This clonotype was found many times. The chain couples TRBV2 to TRBJ1-1; maybe TRBD1 (6 bases). V lost 4 bases to trimming and J lost 6 bases, with 12 bases between them. The CDR3 sequence is 13 residues long. The V gene's germline CDR1 is SNHLY and CDR2 FYNNEI. In DNA, the CDR3 is TGTGCCAGCAGTGTCCTGGGGGCGGCTGAAGCTTTCTTT. Its translation: CASSVLGAAEAFF.

At least ten counts were recorded for this clonotype. The V call is TRBV4-1, the J call TRBJ2-1, with 7 bases that match TRBD2. CDR1 MGHRA and CDR2 YSYEKL come from the germline V gene. V lost 0 bases and J lost 2; bases outside the gene matches: 1. This CDR3 is 15 amino acids long. The CDR3 sequence: CASSQDGTTYNEQFF. CDR3 in DNA: TGCGCCAGCAGCCAAGATGGGACTACCTACAATGAGCAGTTCTTC.

This clonotype was seen at least ten times. J is TRBJ1-1 and V is TRBV3-1; 8 positions match TRBD1. Germline values: CDR1 LGHDT, CDR2 YNNKEL (reference sequence). V shed 8 bases, J shed 0 bases, and the junction held 5 bases outside the gene matches. This CDR3 is 14 amino acids long. The CDR3, as DNA: TGTGCCAGCGTCCAGGGACAGGTGAACACTGAAGCTTTCTTT. This codes for CASVQGQVNTEAFF.

The V call is TRBV29-1, the J call TRBJ2-7; D unresolved. V was shortened by 4 bases and J by 2 bases, with 12 bases between the two germline ends. This CDR3 spans 13 amino acids. Germline V lookup: CDR1 SQVTM, CDR2 ANQGSEA. CDR3 in amino acids: CSVGQEIPYEQYF. The CDR3 nucleotides read TGCAGCGTTGGTCAGGAGATTCCCTACGAGCAGTACTTC.

This clonotype came up many times. The chain combines TRBV24-1 with TRBJ2-5, with TRBD1 as a possible D gene (8 bases). Germline V lookup: CDR1 KGHDR, CDR2 SFDVKD. The CDR3 totals 18 residues. V lost 4 bases and J lost 3, with 23 bases in between. The CDR3 reads CATSEGGAGGARKETQYF. DNA of the CDR3: TGTGCCACCAGTGAGGGAGGGGCAGGGGGCGCGAGGAAAGAGACCCAGTACTTC.

The chain joins TRBV25-1 to TRBJ1-6, with TRBD1 matching over 7 bases. Germline V CDR1 and CDR2: MGHDK, SYGVNS. This CDR3 is 12 amino acids long. V dropped 8 bases and J dropped 14; count of bases not matched to a gene: 9. The CDR3 nucleotides are TGTGCCAGCGGTAAAGGGGGCAAGGCCCTCCACTTT. It encodes CASGKGGKALHF.

This clonotype was observed a handful of times. V and J are TRBV7-8 and TRBJ1-5, with TRBD1 as a possible D gene (6 bases). This CDR3 contains 14 residues. With 1 base removed from V and 5 bases from J, the gap between germline ends came to 9 bases. CDR1 and CDR2 (germline): SGHVS, FQNEAQ. CDR3 in DNA: TGTGCCAGCAGCTTAGGGTCAGGGGATCAGCCCCAGCATTTT. This sequence encodes CASSLGSGDQPQHF. The whole variable domain, filled in from reference TRBV7-8 and TRBJ1-5, reads GAGVSQSPRYKVAKRGQDVALRCDPISGHVSLFWYQQALGQGPEFLTYFQNEAQLDKSGLPSDRFFAERPEGSVSTLKIQRTQQEDSAVYLCASSLGSGDQPQHFGDGTRLSIL.

The chain uses TRBV6-1 and TRBJ2-6; tentatively, D is TRBD2 (7 bases). Germline assignment: CDR1 MNHNS and CDR2 SASEGT. Deletions cut 7 bases from V and 1 base from J, with 14 bases between. The CDR3 is 16 residues long. This CDR3 is CASKKRGGSGANVLTF. As DNA, the CDR3 is TGTGCCAGCAAGAAAAGGGGGGGATCTGGGGCCAACGTCCTGACTTTC.

This clonotype was counted many times. This chain joins TRBV20-1 and TRBJ2-1, with D tentatively TRBD2 (5 bases). The germline CDR1 and CDR2 sequences are DFQATT and SNEGSKA (reference sequence). V lost 5 bases and J lost 0, with 14 bases in between. This CDR3 has 15 residues. CDR3 in DNA: TGCAGTGCTCGGACCTCGGGGAGCTCCTACAATGAGCAGTTCTTC. The encoded protein is CSARTSGSSYNEQFF.

The chain combines TRBV20-1 with TRBJ2-3; 9 nucleotides line up with TRBD2. Germline CDR1 and CDR2: DFQATT and SNEGSKA (reference sequence). The CDR3 totals 19 residues. V lost 0 bases, J lost 0 bases, and 13 bases stayed unmatched. The CDR3 nucleotides are TGCAGTGCTAGAGATAGGGCTAGCGGGACGATCAGCAGCACAGATACGCAGTATTTT. Amino acid sequence: CSARDRASGTISSTDTQYF.

In this sample, this clonotype turned up a few times. The gene calls are TRBV11-1 and TRBJ2-7; 9 bases align to TRBD1. The CDR3 sequence is 15 residues long. V dropped 5 bases and J dropped 3; count of bases not matched to a gene: 8. Germline V gene data show CDR1 as SGHAT and CDR2 as FQDESV (reference sequence). The CDR3 nucleotides read TGTGCCAGCAGCCCGCGGACAGGGGTCGTCTACGAGCAGTACTTC. This gives the protein CASSPRTGVVYEQYF.

The chain couples TRBV19 to TRBJ2-3, with 13 positions matching TRBD2. CDR1 is LNHDA, CDR2 SQIVND, per germline (reference sequence). Trimming removed 9 bases from V and 5 bases from J; junction bases left unmatched: 5. This CDR3 has 14 amino acids. The CDR3 region is CASTSGRALDTQYF. In DNA form, the CDR3 reads TGTGCCAGCACTAGCGGGAGGGCTTTAGATACGCAGTATTTT.

The V and J genes are TRBV30 and TRBJ2-1; 9 bases line up with TRBD1. V lost 0 bases and J lost 10; bases outside the gene matches: 7. The length of the CDR3 is 14 residues. CDR1 is GTSNPN and CDR2 is SVGIG in the germline V gene (reference sequence). This chain's CDR3 is CAWSVDRGVREQFF. For the CDR3, the DNA is TGTGCCTGGAGTGTGGACAGGGGTGTCAGGGAGCAGTTCTTC.

In regard to this clonotype: A much larger clone lies a single base off, so this may be a read error. CDR3 sequence (DNA): TGTGCCAGCCCACCACCTGGACTACCCTACGAGCAGTACTTC. It is translated as CASPPPGLPYEQYF. V is TRBV18 and J is TRBJ2-7; weak D call: TRBD2 (6 bases). The CDR3 is 14 residues long. Germline CDR1 is KGHSH and CDR2 is LQKENI.

The chain is built from TRBV5-6 and TRBJ2-7; TRBD1 or TRBD2 may be the D gene (5 bases each). Germline lookup yields CDR1 SGHDT and CDR2 YYEEEE. The CDR3 sequence is 19 residues long. V was trimmed by 0 bases and J by 0 bases, leaving 22 bases between them. The CDR3 reads CASSLGDGTKGDLSYEQYF. DNA of the CDR3: TGTGCCAGCAGCTTGGGCGATGGGACGAAGGGTGACCTCTCCTACGAGCAGTACTTC.

On this clonotype itself: A much larger clone lies one base from this, so it may be a read error. This chain links TRBV12-3 or TRBV12-4 with TRBJ1-1; possible D gene TRBD1, 6 bases. V was cut by 8 bases and J by 3 bases, with 13 bases left in between. CDR3 length equals 13 residues. CDR3 sequence reads: CASGTTGYTEAFF. In DNA form, the CDR3 reads TGTGCCAGCGGTACTACAGGGTACACTGAAGCTTTCTTT.

This clonotype was counted at least ten times. This chain joins TRBV6-1 and TRBJ2-7; 9 bases map to TRBD1. Germline CDR1 MNHNS, CDR2 SASEGT. J was trimmed by 4 bases and V by 5 bases; bases with no gene match: 6. The length of the CDR3 is 14 residues. CDR3 loop: CASSPGQGLYEQYF. In DNA form, the CDR3 reads TGTGCCAGCAGTCCCGGACAGGGGTTGTACGAGCAGTACTTC.

Regarding this clonotype: An end of the junction differs from the germline gene, which may be a read error. This rearrangement joins TRBV27 to TRBJ2-7; 9 bases are a match to TRBD1. Germline CDR1 reads MNHEY; CDR2 reads SMNVEV (reference sequence). The CDR3 is 15 amino acids. This CDR3 is CASSPMTGGAYEQCF. The CDR3 DNA is TGTGCCAGCAGTCCCATGACAGGGGGGGCCTACGAGCAGTGCTTC.

V gene TRBV3-1 combines with J gene TRBJ2-7; 8 bases fit TRBD2. Losses at the gene ends were 0 bases for V and 1 base for J; bases not matched to a gene: 5. Germline CDR1 reads LGHDT; CDR2 reads YNNKEL (reference sequence). The CDR3 is made up of 16 amino acids. This chain's CDR3 is CASSQDPAGESYEQYF. As DNA, the CDR3 is TGTGCCAGCAGCCAAGATCCAGCGGGAGAATCCTACGAGCAGTACTTC.